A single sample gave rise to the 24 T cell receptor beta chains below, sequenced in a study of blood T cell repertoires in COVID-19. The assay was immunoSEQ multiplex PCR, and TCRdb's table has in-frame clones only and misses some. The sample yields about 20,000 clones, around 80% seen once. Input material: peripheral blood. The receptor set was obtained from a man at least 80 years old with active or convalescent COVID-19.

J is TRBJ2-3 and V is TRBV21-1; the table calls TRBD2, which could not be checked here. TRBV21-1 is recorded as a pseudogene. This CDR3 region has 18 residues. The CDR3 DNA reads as TGTGCCAGCAGCAAAGCCCGATCGGGGGATTCACACACAGATACGCAGTATTTT. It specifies CASSKARSGDSHTDTQYF.

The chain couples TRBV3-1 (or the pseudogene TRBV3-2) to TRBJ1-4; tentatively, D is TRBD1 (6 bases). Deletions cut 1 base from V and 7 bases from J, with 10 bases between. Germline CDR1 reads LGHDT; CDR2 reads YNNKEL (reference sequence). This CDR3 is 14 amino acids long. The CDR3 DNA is TGTGCCAGCAGCCAAGGGGGGGGGCTTGAAAAACTGTTTTTT. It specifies CASSQGGGLEKLFF.

CDR3 region: CASRDKVTDTQYF. In DNA, the CDR3 is TGCGCCAGCCGGGACAAAGTCACAGATACGCAGTATTTT. The chain has TRBV4-1 and TRBJ2-3; tentative D call: TRBD1 (6 bases). Germline V gives CDR1 MGHRA, CDR2 YSYEKL. This CDR3 spans 13 amino acids. V shed 8 bases and J shed 2 bases, with 11 bases lying between them.

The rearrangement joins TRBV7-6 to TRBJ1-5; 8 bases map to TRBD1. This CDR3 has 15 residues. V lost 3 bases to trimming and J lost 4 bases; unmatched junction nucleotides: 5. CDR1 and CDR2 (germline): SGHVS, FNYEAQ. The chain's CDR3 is CASSLGTGTNQPQHF. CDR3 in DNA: TGTGCCAGCAGCTTGGGGACAGGAACTAATCAGCCCCAGCATTTT.

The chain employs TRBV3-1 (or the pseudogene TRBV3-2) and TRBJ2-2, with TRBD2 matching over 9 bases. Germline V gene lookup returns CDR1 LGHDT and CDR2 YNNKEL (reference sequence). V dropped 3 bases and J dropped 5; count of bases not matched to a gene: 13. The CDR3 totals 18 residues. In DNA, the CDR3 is TGTGCCAGCAGCCACCAAAGGCGGCGGGAGGGCCTGACCGGGGAGCTGTTTTTT. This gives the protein CASSHQRRREGLTGELFF.

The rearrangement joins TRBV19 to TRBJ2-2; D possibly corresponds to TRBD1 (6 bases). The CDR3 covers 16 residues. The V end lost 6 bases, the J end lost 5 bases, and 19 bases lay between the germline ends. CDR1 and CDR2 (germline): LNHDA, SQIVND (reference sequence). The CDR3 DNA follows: TGTGCCAGTAGAGAACAGGGTACATCTAAAACCGGGGAGCTGTTTTTT. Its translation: CASREQGTSKTGELFF.

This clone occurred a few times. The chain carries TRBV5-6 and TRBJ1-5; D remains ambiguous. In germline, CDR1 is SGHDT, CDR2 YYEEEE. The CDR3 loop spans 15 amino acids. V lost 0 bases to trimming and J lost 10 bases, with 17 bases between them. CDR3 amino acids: CASSLAALGGRPQHF. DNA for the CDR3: TGTGCCAGCAGCTTGGCTGCATTGGGAGGCAGACCCCAGCATTTT.

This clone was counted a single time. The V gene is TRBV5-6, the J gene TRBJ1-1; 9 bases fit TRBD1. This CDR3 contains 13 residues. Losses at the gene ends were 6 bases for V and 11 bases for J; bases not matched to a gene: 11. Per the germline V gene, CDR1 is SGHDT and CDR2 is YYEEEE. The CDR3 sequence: CASNFGGQGGAFF. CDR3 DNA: TGTGCCAGCAATTTTGGGGGACAGGGAGGGGCTTTCTTT.

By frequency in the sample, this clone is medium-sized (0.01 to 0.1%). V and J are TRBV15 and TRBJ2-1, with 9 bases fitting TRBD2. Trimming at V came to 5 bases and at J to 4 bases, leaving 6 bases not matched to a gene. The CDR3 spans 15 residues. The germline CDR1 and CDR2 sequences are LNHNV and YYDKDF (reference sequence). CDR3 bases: TGTGCCACCAGCCCCCAGCGGGAGGTTTACAATGAGCAGTTCTTC. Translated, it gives CATSPQREVYNEQFF.

The CDR3 coding sequence is TGTGCCAGCAGTGAATTCATTAGCTACGAGCAGTACTTC. This sequence encodes CASSEFISYEQYF. The rearrangement joins TRBV6-1 to TRBJ2-7; D gene ambiguous. Looked up from germline, CDR1 is MNHNS and CDR2 is SASEGT. Trimming took 2 bases from V and 3 from J, leaving 8 bases between them. CDR3 length equals 13 residues.

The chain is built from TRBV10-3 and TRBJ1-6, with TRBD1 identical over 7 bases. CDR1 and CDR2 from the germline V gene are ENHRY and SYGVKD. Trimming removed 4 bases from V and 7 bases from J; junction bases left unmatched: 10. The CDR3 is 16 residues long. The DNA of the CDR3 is TGTGCCATCAGTGCAGGGGGGATTTTACGGAATTCACCCCTCCACTTT. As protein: CAISAGGILRNSPLHF.

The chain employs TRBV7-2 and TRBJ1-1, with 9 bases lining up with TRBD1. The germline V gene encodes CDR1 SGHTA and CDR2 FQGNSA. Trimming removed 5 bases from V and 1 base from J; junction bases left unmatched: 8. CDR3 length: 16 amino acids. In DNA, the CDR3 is TGTGCCAGCAGCAAAGAGGCGGGACAGGGGAACACTGAAGCTTTCTTT. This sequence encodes CASSKEAGQGNTEAFF.

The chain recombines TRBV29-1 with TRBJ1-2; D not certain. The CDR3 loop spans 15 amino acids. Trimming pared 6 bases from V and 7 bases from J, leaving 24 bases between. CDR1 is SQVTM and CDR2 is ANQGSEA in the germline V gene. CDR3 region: CSVSFPAGSAVGYTF. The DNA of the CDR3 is TGCAGCGTCTCCTTCCCGGCGGGTAGTGCAGTTGGCTACACCTTC.

The CDR3 nucleotides are TGTGCCAGCAGCTCCGGGTCTTTCTATGGCTACACCTTC. This sequence encodes CASSSGSFYGYTF. The rearrangement links TRBV5-4 to TRBJ1-2; D is unresolved. The CDR3 covers 13 residues. V lost 3 bases, J lost 4 bases, and 10 bases lay in between. CDR1 is SGHNT, CDR2 YYREEE, per germline (reference sequence).

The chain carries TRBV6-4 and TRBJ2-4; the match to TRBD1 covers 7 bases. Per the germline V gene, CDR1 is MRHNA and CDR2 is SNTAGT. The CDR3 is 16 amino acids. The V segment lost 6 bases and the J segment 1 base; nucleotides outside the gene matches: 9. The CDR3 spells CASSFDRVLAKNIQYF. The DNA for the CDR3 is TGTGCCAGCAGCTTTGACAGGGTGCTGGCCAAAAACATTCAGTACTTC.

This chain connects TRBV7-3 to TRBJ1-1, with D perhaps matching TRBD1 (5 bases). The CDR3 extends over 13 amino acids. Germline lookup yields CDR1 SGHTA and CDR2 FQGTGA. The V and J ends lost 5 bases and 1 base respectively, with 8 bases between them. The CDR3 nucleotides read TGTGCCAGCAGCCTCGACAGGAACACTGAAGCTTTCTTT. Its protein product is CASSLDRNTEAFF.

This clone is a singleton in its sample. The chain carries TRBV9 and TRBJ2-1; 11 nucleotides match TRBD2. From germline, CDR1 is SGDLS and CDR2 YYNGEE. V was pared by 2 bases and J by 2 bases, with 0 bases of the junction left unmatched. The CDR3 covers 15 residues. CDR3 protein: CASSVTSGTYNEQFF. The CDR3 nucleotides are TGTGCCAGCAGCGTGACTAGCGGGACCTACAATGAGCAGTTCTTC.

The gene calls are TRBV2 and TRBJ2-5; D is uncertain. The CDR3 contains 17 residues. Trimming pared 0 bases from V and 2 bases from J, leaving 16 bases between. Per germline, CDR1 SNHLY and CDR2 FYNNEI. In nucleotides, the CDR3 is TGTGCCAGCAGTGAAGCGGGCGCCAGAAACGGTCAAGAGACCCAGTACTTC. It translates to CASSEAGARNGQETQYF.

CDR3 protein: CASSLVYLEGNQPQHF. For the CDR3, the DNA is TGTGCCAGCAGCTTAGTCTATCTTGAGGGCAATCAGCCCCAGCATTTT. V is TRBV7-8 and J is TRBJ1-5; D unresolved. Trimming stripped 1 base from V and 2 bases from J, with 12 bases between. In germline, CDR1 is SGHVS, CDR2 FQNEAQ. The CDR3 has 16 residues.

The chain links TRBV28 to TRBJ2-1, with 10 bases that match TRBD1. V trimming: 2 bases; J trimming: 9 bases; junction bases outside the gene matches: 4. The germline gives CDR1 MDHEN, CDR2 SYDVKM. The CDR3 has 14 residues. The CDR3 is CASSLLGQGFEQFF. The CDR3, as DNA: TGTGCCAGCAGTTTACTGGGACAGGGGTTTGAGCAGTTCTTC.

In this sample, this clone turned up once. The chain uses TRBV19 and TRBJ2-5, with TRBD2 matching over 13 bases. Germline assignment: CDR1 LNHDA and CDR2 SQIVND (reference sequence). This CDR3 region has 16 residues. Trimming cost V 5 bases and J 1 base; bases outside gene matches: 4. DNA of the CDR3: TGTGCCAGTAGTGCCGGGACTAGCGGGATCCAAGAGACCCAGTACTTC. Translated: CASSAGTSGIQETQYF.

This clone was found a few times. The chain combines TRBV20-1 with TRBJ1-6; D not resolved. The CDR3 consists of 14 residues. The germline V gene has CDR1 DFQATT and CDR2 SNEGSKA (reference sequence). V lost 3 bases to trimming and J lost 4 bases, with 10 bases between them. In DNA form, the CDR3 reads TGCAGTGCTAGTGAGGCCTCATATAATTCACCCCTCCACTTT. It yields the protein CSASEASYNSPLHF.

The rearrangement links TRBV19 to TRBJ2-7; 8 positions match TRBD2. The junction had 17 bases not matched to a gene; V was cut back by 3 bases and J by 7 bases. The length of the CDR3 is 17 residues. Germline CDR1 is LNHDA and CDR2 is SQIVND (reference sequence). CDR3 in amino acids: CASSIFVSSGSAGEQYF. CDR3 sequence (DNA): TGTGCCAGTAGTATCTTTGTTTCCAGCGGGAGTGCGGGGGAGCAGTACTTC.

This CDR3 reads CASSLPGLAYEQYF. In nucleotides, the CDR3 is TGCGCCAGCAGCCTTCCAGGGCTCGCCTACGAGCAGTACTTC. V usage is TRBV5-1 and J usage is TRBJ2-7; D is possibly TRBD1 (5 bases). The CDR3 sequence is 14 residues long. V lost 4 bases to trimming and J lost 2 bases, with 13 bases between them. CDR1 is SGHRS and CDR2 is YFSETQ in the germline V gene.